This T cell receptor (beta chain) comes out of a study of blood T cell repertoires in COVID-19. Those who participated ranged in age from roughly 18 to 89 years and resided in about 24 US areas. TCRdb keeps only in-frame clones here, not all; method: immunoSEQ multiplex PCR. The sample consists of under 450,000 clones, roughly nine tenths of them appearing once. The CDR3 length is 13 residues. The germline V gene has CDR1 SGHRS and CDR2 YFSETQ. V was clipped by 4 bases and J by 5 bases, with 12 bases between them. Sequenced input: PBMCs or T cells enriched from blood (not recorded which). This chain links TRBV5-1 with TRBJ1-2, with D maybe TRBD1 (5 bases). This receptor was obtained from a woman between 40 and 55 years old who had been exposed to COVID-19. The CDR3 nucleotides read TGCGCCAGCAGCACCAGGGAGGAATATGGCTACACCTTC. Amino acid sequence: CASSTREEYGYTF.